This T cell receptor beta chain is drawn from a study of T cell responses to AZD1222 COVID-19 vaccine. As for the study in general: Pooling of second doses given at about 4 or about 12 weeks was done.

Notes on this clone: Its cognate antigen is unknown.

Points from the study as a whole: Two AZD1222 administrations were followed by greater Spike-specific TCR breadth and depth.

Repertoires were generated with immunoSEQ multiplex PCR, while TCRdb's copy carries only in-frame clones and drops some. The data hold around 130,000 clones, with about 93% observed a single time. Germline V gene lookup returns CDR1 SGHVS and CDR2 FQNEAQ. The CDR3 is 15 amino acids. With 2 bases clipped from V and 5 bases from J, the junction kept 5 bases outside the gene matches. The rearrangement links TRBV7-8 to TRBJ2-5, with 10 bases lining up with TRBD1. This TCR came from an adult in good health. The source material was peripheral blood, sampled on day 0 of AZD1222 vaccination. CDR3 region: CASSLRGQGTETQYF. CDR3 nucleotides: TGTGCCAGCAGCTTAAGGGGACAGGGGACGGAGACCCAGTACTTC.